This is a list of T cell receptor beta chains from one sample in a study of human T cells and chemical hapten exposure. MiXCR, applied by TCRdb to the RACE reads, yields one record per CDR3 protein. Among 85,000 to 95,000 distinct CDR3 sequences listed, about 10% were seen once. The material was whole blood, obtained in connection with sensitization to the hapten diphenylcyclopropenone (DPC). The receptors were sampled from a man aged 40-49 years with alopecia areata. Some clones in this sample may be carry-over from other donors' samples. Each CDR3 is given with its conserved first and last residue. A D gene is named only where the DNA matches it firmly. Part of the rows lack a size; the others show once, few, many or a class for expanded clones.

size	J	D	V	DNA	CDR3
-	TRBJ2-5	TRBD1	TRBV11-2	TGTGCCAGCAGGAAACCGGGACAGGGGCAACAAGAGACCCAGTACTTC	CASRKPGQGQQETQYF
-	TRBJ2-1	-	TRBV19	TGTGCCAGTAGTCCACGAACCAGCAATGAGCAGTTCTTC	CASSPRTSNEQFF
few	TRBJ1-5	-	TRBV6-5	TGTGCCAGCACCGAAGGGCGCAATCAGCCCCAGCATTTT	CASTEGRNQPQHF
-	TRBJ2-7	-	TRBV29-1	TGCAGCGTCGTTGGACAGACGAGCGGGAAGGGCGTACCCCTATACGAGCAGTACTTC	CSVVGQTSGKGVPLYEQYF
medium-sized	TRBJ2-3	-	TRBV7-2	TGTGCCAGCAGCTCCCCTAGCACAGATACGCAGTATTTT	CASSSPSTDTQYF
few	TRBJ2-5	TRBD1	TRBV7-7	TGTGCTAGCAGCTTAAGCGGGACAGGGGTAGAGACCCAGTACTTC	CASSLSGTGVETQYF
few	TRBJ2-3	-	TRBV12-3/TRBV12-4	TGTGCCAGCAGTTTTCCGCCGAGGGGAGTCACAGATACGCAGTATTTT	CASSFPPRGVTDTQYF
few	TRBJ1-5	-	TRBV30	TGTGCCTGGAGTGTAAGGGACTATCAGCCCCAGCATTTT	CAWSVRDYQPQHF
-	TRBJ2-3	TRBD1	TRBV29-1	TGCAGCGTTACCCCGACAGGGGGTAGTAATACGCAGTATTTT	CSVTPTGGSNTQYF
few	TRBJ2-1	-	TRBV21-1	TGTGCCAGGATCCTAAAAGGGTCGCAAGGGGTATACAATGAGCAGTTCTTC	CARILKGSQGVYNEQFF
few	TRBJ2-1	-	TRBV27	TGTGCCAGCAGTTACCCTACCGGGAGATCCTACAATGAGCAGTTCTTC	CASSYPTGRSYNEQFF
-	TRBJ2-2	TRBD2	TRBV6-1	TGTGCCAGCAGTGTGAGACTAGCGGGAGGGCCCGGCGGGGAGCTGTTTTTT	CASSVRLAGGPGGELFF
-	TRBJ2-5	TRBD2	TRBV7-9	TGTGCCAGCAGCCCATCACGGGGGGGGCGGAGGGAAGAGACCCAGTACTTC	CASSPSRGGRREETQYF
many	TRBJ1-1	TRBD1	TRBV3-1	TGTGCCAGCAGCCTGAGACAGGGCATGAACACTGAAGCTTTCTTT	CASSLRQGMNTEAFF
few	TRBJ2-4	-	TRBV10-3	TGTGCCTCAGGGGGGGAGGCCAAAAACATTCAGTACTTC	CASGGEAKNIQYF
-	TRBJ1-1	-	TRBV7-2	TGTGCCAGCAGCTCGAGACGGGGGGTCGGGTCTGAAGCTTTCTTT	CASSSRRGVGSEAFF
few	TRBJ2-5	TRBD2	TRBV5-1	TGCGCCAGCAGCCCCCCCCGGAGGGTCGGGACTAGCGGTCGAGAGACCCAGTACTTC	CASSPPRRVGTSGRETQYF
-	TRBJ1-1	TRBD1	TRBV29-1	TGCAGCGGGGACAGGGGGAACACTGAAGCTTTCTTT	CSGDRGNTEAFF
few	TRBJ1-5	-	TRBV12-3/TRBV12-4	TGTGCCAGCAGTTTAGAGCCCCAGCCCCAGCATTTT	CASSLEPQPQHF
many	TRBJ1-4	-	TRBV5-1	TGCGCCAGCAGCTTGGATGGAAATGCTGAAAAACTGTTTTTT	CASSLDGNAEKLFF
few	TRBJ1-1	TRBD1	TRBV12-3/TRBV12-4	TGTGCCAGCAGTCCGGGACAGGGGGCCCAGAACACTGAAGCTTTCTTT	CASSPGQGAQNTEAFF
-	TRBJ2-7	-	TRBV6-2/TRBV6-3	TGTGCCAGCAGCGCCGAATGGGGGCCGTACGAGCAGTACTTC	CASSAEWGPYEQYF
-	TRBJ1-2	-	TRBV11-2	TGTGCCAGCAGCTTTAATCAGGGAACTAACTATGGCTACACCTTC	CASSFNQGTNYGYTF
-	TRBJ2-7	-	TRBV12-3/TRBV12-4	TGTGCCTCTACGACAGACTCCTACGAGCAGTACTTC	CASTTDSYEQYF
many	TRBJ1-2	TRBD1	TRBV18	TGTGCCAGCTCATCTACAGGGGGCAGTGGCTATGGCTACACCTTC	CASSSTGGSGYGYTF
many	TRBJ2-1	-	TRBV4-3	TGCGCCAGCAGCCAAGACAGGGGAACGGGTTACAATGAGCAGTTCTTC	CASSQDRGTGYNEQFF
few	TRBJ2-2	-	TRBV12-3/TRBV12-4	TGTGCCAGCAGCGGGACCGTTATATCCGGGGAGCTGTTTTTT	CASSGTVISGELFF
-	TRBJ2-6	-	TRBV3-1	TGTGCCACCTATTCCGAGGGCTATGGGGCCAACGTCCTGACTTTC	CATYSEGYGANVLTF
few	TRBJ1-6	-	TRBV13	TGTGCCAGCAGCATTGACCAGGGTGCCGGGAATTCACCCCTCCACTTT	CASSIDQGAGNSPLHF
-	TRBJ2-6	-	TRBV6-2/TRBV6-3	TGTGCCAGCAGTTACTCGACCCTGGGGGTCTCTGGGGCCAACGTCCTGACTTTC	CASSYSTLGVSGANVLTF
-	TRBJ2-3	TRBD2	TRBV28	TGTGCCAGCAGTACCAGGACTAGCGGGACGCTAAGGGCAGATACGCAGTATTTT	CASSTRTSGTLRADTQYF
many	TRBJ1-4	TRBD1	TRBV5-6	TGTGCCAGCAGCCCGCCGGGACAGAGGGAAAAACTGTTTTTT	CASSPPGQREKLFF
many	TRBJ1-2	-	TRBV28	TGTGCCAGCAGTTTACGGAACTATGGCTACACCTTC	CASSLRNYGYTF
-	TRBJ1-5	-	TRBV6-6	TGTGCCACGACACTAGGAGGGCTCCAGCATTTT	CATTLGGLQHF
few	TRBJ2-5	TRBD2	TRBV29-1	TGCAGCGTTGGGGCAGGGAGGGCCGAGACCCAGTACTTC	CSVGAGRAETQYF
few	TRBJ2-1	TRBD2	TRBV5-1	TGCGCCAGCAGCTTGTCTAGCGGGACGTCCTACAATGAGCAGTTCTTC	CASSLSSGTSYNEQFF
few	TRBJ2-6	-	TRBV5-1	TGCGCCAGCAGCTTGAGGGGGGATGGGGCCAACGTCCTGACTTTC	CASSLRGDGANVLTF
-	TRBJ2-5	-	TRBV7-9	TGTGCCAGCGGTCCGGGACGGGGACAAGAGACCCAGTACTTC	CASGPGRGQETQYF
-	TRBJ2-3	-	TRBV6-2/TRBV6-3	TGTGCCAGCAGGGGACCCCCCCGTTATACGCAGTATTTT	CASRGPPRYTQYF
-	TRBJ1-2	TRBD1	TRBV13	TGTGCCAGCAGCTTACGTGGGACAGTGCATTATGGCTACACCTTC	CASSLRGTVHYGYTF
few	TRBJ2-3	-	TRBV11-1	TGTGCCAGCAGCTTATGGATCCCTACAGATACGCAGTATTTT	CASSLWIPTDTQYF
many	TRBJ1-1	-	TRBV20-1	TGCAGTGCTAGAATGGAGGGGGGGACCACTGAAGCTTTCTTT	CSARMEGGTTEAFF
few	TRBJ1-6	-	TRBV12-3/TRBV12-4	TGTGCCAGCAGTTCCGGAGGACCTGAATCACCCCTCCACTTT	CASSSGGPESPLHF
-	TRBJ2-4	TRBD2	TRBV7-6	TGTGCCAGCAGCTTAATGGCTAGCGGGAGGGCCGAATCCAAAAACATTCAGTACTTC	CASSLMASGRAESKNIQYF
-	TRBJ2-2	-	TRBV29-1	TGCAGCGTTGTGGTTAGCGCGAACACCGGGGAGCTGTTTTTT	CSVVVSANTGELFF
-	TRBJ1-5	-	TRBV4-2	TGTGCCAGCAGCCAAGACTCCGGCAGGGCGAATCAGCCCCAGCATTTT	CASSQDSGRANQPQHF
-	TRBJ2-5	TRBD2	TRBV12-3/TRBV12-4	TGTGCCAGCAGTTTACCGAGCGGGGGGCCGCAAGAGACCCAGTACTTC	CASSLPSGGPQETQYF
many	TRBJ1-1	-	TRBV6-2/TRBV6-3	TGTGCCAGCAGTTACGGGTTGACTCAAGCGGTGAACACTGAAGCTTTCTTT	CASSYGLTQAVNTEAFF
few	TRBJ2-3	-	TRBV7-2	TGTGCCAGCAGCTTAGAGGGTGGATTGGCAGATACGCAGTATTTT	CASSLEGGLADTQYF
-	TRBJ2-6	-	TRBV5-1	TGCGCCAGCAGATCGGACAGCTCTGGGGCCAACGTCCTGACTTTC	CASRSDSSGANVLTF
-	TRBJ2-2	-	TRBV6-2/TRBV6-3	TGTGCCAGCAGTCCAGAAAGTTACGCGAACACCGGGGAGCTGTTTTTT	CASSPESYANTGELFF
few	TRBJ2-3	-	TRBV12-3/TRBV12-4	TGTGCCAGCAGTTTAACAGCCGCAGATACGCAGTATTTT	CASSLTAADTQYF
-	TRBJ1-1	-	TRBV7-2	TGTGCCAGCAGCCGAGGACGGTCAAACACTGAAGCTTTCTTT	CASSRGRSNTEAFF
-	TRBJ2-1	TRBD2	TRBV6-5	TGTGCCAGCCGGATAAACGGGAGGGAAAGGGGCAATGAGCAGTTCTTC	CASRINGRERGNEQFF
many	TRBJ2-5	-	TRBV7-2	TGTGCCAGCAGCTTAGGGTGGAGTCAAGGAGGACAAGAGACCCAGTACTTC	CASSLGWSQGGQETQYF
many	TRBJ1-5	-	TRBV20-1	TGCAGTGCTAGATCCAACCGGGACCCGGGAACCCAAAATGATTTAAAAAACGGCAATCAGCCCCAGCATTTT	CSARSNRDPGTQNDLKNGNQPQHF